The sequence of this T cell receptor beta chain was determined in a study of T-cell memory formation after mild COVID-19. General study points: Proof of SARS-CoV-2 specificity was absent for the second-wave clones that crested on day 37.

TCRdb passed the 5' RACE reads through MiXCR, listing each CDR3 protein once. The table shows about 200,000 distinct CDR3 sequences, with 15% to 20% occurring only once. This clonotype occurred many times. Its antigen is not identified. Trimming took 6 bases from V and 7 from J; bases not matched to a gene: 8. This CDR3 is 15 amino acids long. In germline, CDR1 is KGHDR, CDR2 SFDVKD. Sequences were obtained from PBMCs or a T cell subset sorted from them (not recorded which). The TCR originated in an adult woman who had mild COVID-19 (a few samples of this study predate the infection). Cell type and time point are not known. The chain links TRBV24-1 to TRBJ2-2; 9 nucleotides match TRBD1. The DNA for the CDR3 is TGTGCCACCAGTTCGTCGGGACAGGGCTACGGGGAGCTGTTTTTT. Translated: CATSSSGQGYGELFF.